This TCR beta chain was identified during a study of blood T cells in healthy people across ages. As concerns this clonotype: Its antigen is as yet unknown.

Findings of the study overall: Diversity of TCR beta per million T cells declined in a roughly linear way with age. The study lacked donor CMV status, which possibly confounded expanded clonotype changes.

The germline V gene encodes CDR1 MNHEY and CDR2 SVGAGI. The CDR3 consists of 15 residues. Trimming removed 2 bases at V and 7 bases at J, with 14 bases between. Sample-barcoded 5' priming and a J-beta primer mix drove a second PCR of roughly 6 to 12 cycles. TCRdb re-derived calls from the 5' RACE reads in MiXCR, one entry per CDR3 protein. The sample lists 750,000 to 950,000 distinct CDR3 sequences; less than 70% were seen once. Sequencing input: blood. The sequence was obtained from a man older than 75 in good health. The chain couples TRBV6-5 to TRBJ1-4, with D possibly TRBD1 on 5 matching bases. The CDR3 loop reads CASSYVGGSTEKLFF. CDR3 bases: TGTGCCAGCAGTTACGTCGGGGGGTCTACTGAAAAACTGTTTTTT.